This entry lists 20 T cell receptor beta chains sequenced from one sample in a study of control samples from healthy donors and cancer patients. The repertoire was sequenced with immunoSEQ multiplex PCR; TCRdb's copy has only in-frame clones and lacks some. The data show about 75,000 clones, 75% to 90% seen once. The sample was blood. The receptor source for this set is a man aged 50 or older in good health.

The chain links TRBV12-2 to TRBJ1-1; the table names TRBD1, a call not compared with the DNA. TRBV12-2 is a documented pseudogene. CDR3 length equals 12 residues. The CDR3 nucleotides read TGTCCAGAGGGGGCAGAGAACACTGAAGCTTTCTTT. Encoded protein: CPEGAENTEAFF.

This clone was seen just once. V and J are TRBV10-3 and TRBJ2-3; no firm D call. CDR3 length equals 13 residues. Germline-derived CDR1 and CDR2 are ENHRY and SYGVKD. Trimming removed 6 bases from V and 0 bases from J, with 7 bases in between. The CDR3 loop is CAISHESTDTQYF. In DNA form, the CDR3 reads TGTGCCATCAGCCATGAGAGCACAGATACGCAGTATTTT.

Notes on this clone: One junction end does not reproduce the germline sequence, and a read error may be involved. The gene calls are TRBV18 and TRBJ2-4; TRBD1 aligns across 8 bases. This CDR3 has 16 residues. The germline V gene has CDR1 KGHSH and CDR2 LQKENI. The CDR3 loop is CASSHEEKGQGATGDF. CDR3 DNA sequence: TGTGCCAGCTCACACGAGGAGAAAGGACAGGGCGCTACTGGGGACTTC.

For the CDR3, the DNA is TGCGCCAGCAGGGATTCTAGCGGGAGGGCCCATGAGCAGTTCTTC. Translating gives CASRDSSGRAHEQFF. The chain links TRBV5-1 to TRBJ2-1, with 12 bases identical to TRBD2. V lost 5 bases to trimming and J lost 8 bases; unmatched junction nucleotides: 8. The CDR3 is made up of 15 amino acids. The germline V gene encodes CDR1 SGHRS and CDR2 YFSETQ.

The gene calls are TRBV24-1 and TRBJ2-3; tentatively, D is TRBD2 (5 bases). This CDR3 is built from 16 residues. Germline CDR1 KGHDR, CDR2 SFDVKD. The V end lost 6 bases, the J end lost 0 bases, and 15 bases lay between the germline ends. For the CDR3, the DNA is TGTGCCACCAGTCCTGTGAGGACGGGAAGCACAGATACGCAGTATTTT. It translates to CATSPVRTGSTDTQYF.

The V call is TRBV4-2, the J call TRBJ2-7, with D perhaps matching TRBD1 (6 bases). Trimming cost V 0 bases and J 1 base, with 13 bases left between them. The CDR3 runs to 16 residues. The germline CDR1 and CDR2 sequences are LGHNA and YNFKEQ. This chain's CDR3 is CASSQEGPGESYEQYF. The CDR3 DNA is TGTGCCAGCAGCCAAGAGGGACCAGGGGAATCCTACGAGCAGTACTTC.

At least ten counts were recorded for this clone. V is TRBV4-1 and J is TRBJ2-2; 12 bases agree with TRBD2. Germline V gives CDR1 MGHRA, CDR2 YSYEKL. The V and J ends lost 1 base and 2 bases, in that order; junction bases with no gene match: 14. The CDR3 runs to 21 residues. CDR3 nucleotide sequence: TGCGCCAGCAGCCAAGCCCCCCTGAGGGCTAGCGGGAGGGATAACACCGGGGAGCTGTTTTTT. It codes for CASSQAPLRASGRDNTGELFF.

V and J are TRBV5-1 and TRBJ2-1; D unresolved. V lost 4 bases to trimming and J lost 0 bases, with 5 bases between them. The V gene's germline CDR1 is SGHRS and CDR2 YFSETQ. There are 13 residues in the CDR3. The CDR3 sequence is CASSNYSYNEQFF. The CDR3 DNA follows: TGCGCCAGCAGCAACTACTCCTACAATGAGCAGTTCTTC.

The chain employs TRBV15 and TRBJ2-1; 7 bases are a match to TRBD2. CDR1 is LNHNV, CDR2 YYDKDF, per germline (reference sequence). The CDR3 has 16 residues. Trimming removed 3 bases from V and 8 bases from J; junction bases left unmatched: 13. The CDR3 loop reads CATSRDTSAAGDEQFF. For the CDR3, the DNA is TGTGCCACCAGCAGGGACACTAGCGCTGCTGGGGATGAGCAGTTCTTC.

This chain uses TRBV7-2 with TRBJ1-3, with D unresolved. Germline V gene data show CDR1 as SGHTA and CDR2 as FQGNSA. This CDR3 has 16 residues. Trimming cost V 1 base and J 0 bases, with 10 bases left between them. The CDR3 reads CASSLVPADSGNTIYF. CDR3 DNA sequence: TGTGCCAGCAGCTTAGTACCAGCCGACTCTGGAAACACCATATATTTT.

The chain recombines TRBV25-1 with TRBJ2-1, with 7 bases that match TRBD1. Germline V gene sequence: CDR1 MGHDK, CDR2 SYGVNS. The length of the CDR3 is 14 residues. Unmatched junction bases numbered 10, after V lost 5 bases and J lost 9 bases. The CDR3 spells CASSLSTGAGEQFF. In DNA form, the CDR3 reads TGTGCCAGCAGTCTGAGCACAGGGGCGGGTGAGCAGTTCTTC.

The chain recombines TRBV7-9 with TRBJ1-1; D remains ambiguous. CDR3 length: 13 amino acids. From germline, CDR1 is SEHNR and CDR2 FQNEAQ (reference sequence). The V and J ends lost 2 bases and 0 bases respectively, with 4 bases between them. CDR3 region: CASSLLMNTEAFF. In nucleotides, the CDR3 is TGTGCCAGCAGCTTATTAATGAACACTGAAGCTTTCTTT.

The V gene is TRBV30, the J gene TRBJ1-1; D ambiguous. This CDR3 comprises 15 residues. Trimming removed 0 bases at V and 6 bases at J, with 17 bases between. Germline V CDR1 and CDR2: GTSNPN, SVGIG (reference sequence). The CDR3 region has the DNA TGTGCCTGGAGTGTGCCTGGAGGGAGAGTAGCTGAAGCTTTCTTT. Its protein product is CAWSVPGGRVAEAFF.

The chain is built from TRBV16 and TRBJ2-1, with 12 bases that match TRBD2. Germline CDR1 and CDR2: KGHSY and FQNENV. The CDR3 has 15 residues. With 0 bases clipped from V and 10 bases from J, the junction kept 4 bases outside the gene matches. The DNA of the CDR3 is TGTGCCAGCAGCCAATCGGGACTAGCGGGCCGAGAGCAGTTCTTC. It yields the protein CASSQSGLAGREQFF.

This clone has only one observation. This chain uses TRBV9 with TRBJ1-2; 7 positions agree with TRBD1. The CDR3 has 13 amino acids. Germline CDR1 SGDLS, CDR2 YYNGEE. V was clipped by 3 bases and J by 1 base; unmatched bases: 0. CDR3 nucleotide sequence: TGTGCCAGCAGCGACAGGGGTAACTATGGCTACACCTTC. Residues: CASSDRGNYGYTF.

The rearrangement uses TRBV7-2 and TRBJ2-3; D assignment may be TRBD1 or TRBD2 (5 bases each). Germline V gene data show CDR1 as SGHTA and CDR2 as FQGNSA. The CDR3 has 16 amino acids. The germline V and J ends were trimmed by 5 bases and 2 bases, with 17 bases remaining between them. The CDR3 nucleotides are TGTGCCAGCAGCCCCAGAACGGGACGGACCACAGATACGCAGTATTTT. Protein sequence: CASSPRTGRTTDTQYF.

The rearrangement joins TRBV19 to TRBJ2-3; 12 nucleotides align to TRBD2. Germline values: CDR1 LNHDA, CDR2 SQIVND (reference sequence). V dropped 1 base and J dropped 10; count of bases not matched to a gene: 9. The CDR3 is made up of 16 amino acids. The CDR3 nucleotides read TGTGCCAGTAGTATAGCTAGCGGGAGGGCCGGGGTGGCGCAGTATTTT. This translates into CASSIASGRAGVAQYF. Full variable domain (missing parts from reference TRBV19 and TRBJ2-3): DGGITQSPKYLFRKEGQNVTLSCEQNLNHDAMYWYRQDPGQGLRLIYYSQIVNDFQKGDIAEGYSVSREKKESFPLTVTSAQKNPTAFYLCASSIASGRAGVAQYFGPGTRLTVL.

The J gene is TRBJ1-2, the V gene TRBV6-5; no firm D call. The V gene lost 0 bases and the J gene lost 3 bases, with 11 bases spanning the gap. The length of the CDR3 is 15 residues. Germline CDR1 MNHEY, CDR2 SVGAGI. CDR3 region: CASSYSFLADYGYTF. CDR3 coding DNA: TGTGCCAGCAGTTACTCGTTCTTGGCAGACTATGGCTACACCTTC.

The rearrangement links TRBV18 to TRBJ2-1; TRBD1 agrees at 7 bases. CDR1 KGHSH and CDR2 LQKENI come from the germline V gene. This CDR3 comprises 16 residues. After removal of 3 bases from V and 6 bases from J, the junction contained 11 bases not matched to a gene. The CDR3 here is CASSPFRQGSSNEQFF. The CDR3 nucleotides read TGTGCCAGCTCACCTTTTCGACAGGGATCGAGCAATGAGCAGTTCTTC.

The chain uses TRBV3-1 (or the pseudogene TRBV3-2) and TRBJ1-1; 7 nucleotides agree with TRBD1. The junction had 6 bases not matched to a gene; V was cut back by 7 bases and J by 1 base. The germline gives CDR1 LGHDT, CDR2 YNNKEL (reference sequence). The CDR3 sequence is 14 residues long. The CDR3 DNA follows: TGTGCCAGCACCCAGGGGGGCACGAACACTGAAGCTTTCTTT. Its translation is CASTQGGTNTEAFF.